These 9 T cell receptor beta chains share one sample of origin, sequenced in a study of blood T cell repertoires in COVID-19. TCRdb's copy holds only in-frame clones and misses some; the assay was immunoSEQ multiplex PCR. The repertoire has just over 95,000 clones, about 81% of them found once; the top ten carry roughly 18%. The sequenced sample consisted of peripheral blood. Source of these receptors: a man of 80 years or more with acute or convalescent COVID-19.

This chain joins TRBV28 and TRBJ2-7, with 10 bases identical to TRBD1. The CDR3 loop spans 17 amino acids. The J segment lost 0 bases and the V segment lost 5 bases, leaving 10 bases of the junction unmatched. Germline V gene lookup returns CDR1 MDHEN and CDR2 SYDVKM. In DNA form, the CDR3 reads TGTGCCAGCAGTCCTCGACAGGGGGCGGGAGTCTCCTACGAGCAGTACTTC. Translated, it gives CASSPRQGAGVSYEQYF.

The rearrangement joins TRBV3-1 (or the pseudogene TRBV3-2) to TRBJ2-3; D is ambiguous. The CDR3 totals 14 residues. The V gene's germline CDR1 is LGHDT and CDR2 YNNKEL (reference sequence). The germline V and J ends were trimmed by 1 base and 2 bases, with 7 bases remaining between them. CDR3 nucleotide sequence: TGTGCCAGCAGCCAAGTGGGCTTCACAGATACGCAGTATTTT. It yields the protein CASSQVGFTDTQYF.

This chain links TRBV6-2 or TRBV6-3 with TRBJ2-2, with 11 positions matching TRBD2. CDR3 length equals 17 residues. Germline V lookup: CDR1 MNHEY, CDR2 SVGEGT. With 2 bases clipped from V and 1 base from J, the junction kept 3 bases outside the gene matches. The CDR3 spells CASSYTSGGLNTGELFF. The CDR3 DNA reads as TGTGCCAGCAGTTACACTAGCGGGGGCCTGAACACCGGGGAGCTGTTTTTT.

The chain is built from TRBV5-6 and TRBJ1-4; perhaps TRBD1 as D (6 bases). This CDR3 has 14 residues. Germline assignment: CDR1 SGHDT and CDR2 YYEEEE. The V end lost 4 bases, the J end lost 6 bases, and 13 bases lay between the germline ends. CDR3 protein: CASSIFYRDEKLFF. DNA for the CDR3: TGTGCCAGCAGCATATTTTACAGGGATGAAAAACTGTTTTTT.

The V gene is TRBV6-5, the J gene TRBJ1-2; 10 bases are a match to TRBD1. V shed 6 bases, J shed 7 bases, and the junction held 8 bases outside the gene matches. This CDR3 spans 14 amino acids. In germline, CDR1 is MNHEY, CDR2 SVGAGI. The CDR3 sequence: CASRIPGQGFGYTF. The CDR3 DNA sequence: TGTGCCAGCAGAATACCGGGACAGGGGTTTGGCTACACCTTC.

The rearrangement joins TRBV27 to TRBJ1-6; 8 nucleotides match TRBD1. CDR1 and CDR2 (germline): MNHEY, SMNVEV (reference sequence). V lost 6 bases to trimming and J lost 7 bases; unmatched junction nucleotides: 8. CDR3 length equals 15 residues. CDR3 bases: TGTGCCAGCAGCCCCAGGTCAGGGGGCAATTCACCCCTCCACTTT. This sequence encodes CASSPRSGGNSPLHF.

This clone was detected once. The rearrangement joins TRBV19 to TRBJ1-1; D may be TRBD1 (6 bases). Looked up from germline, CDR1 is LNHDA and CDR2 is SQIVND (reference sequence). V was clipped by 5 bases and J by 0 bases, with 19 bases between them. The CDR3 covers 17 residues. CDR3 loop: CASSDRLTSTMNTEAFF. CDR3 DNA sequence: TGTGCCAGTAGTGACAGGCTCACCTCAACTATGAACACTGAAGCTTTCTTT. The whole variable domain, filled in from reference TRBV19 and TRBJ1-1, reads DGGITQSPKYLFRKEGQNVTLSCEQNLNHDAMYWYRQDPGQGLRLIYYSQIVNDFQKGDIAEGYSVSREKKESFPLTVTSAQKNPTAFYLCASSDRLTSTMNTEAFFGQGTRLTVV.

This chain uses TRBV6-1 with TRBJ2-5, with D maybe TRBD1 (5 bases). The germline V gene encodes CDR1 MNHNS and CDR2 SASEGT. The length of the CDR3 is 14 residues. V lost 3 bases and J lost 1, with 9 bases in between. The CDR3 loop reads CASSDTGFQETQYF. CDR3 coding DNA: TGTGCCAGCAGTGATACAGGCTTCCAAGAGACCCAGTACTTC.

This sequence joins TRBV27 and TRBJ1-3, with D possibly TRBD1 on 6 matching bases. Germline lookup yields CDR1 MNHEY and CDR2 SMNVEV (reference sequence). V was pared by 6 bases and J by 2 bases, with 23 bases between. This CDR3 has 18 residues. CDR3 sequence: CASSMMLPQGRPGNTIYF. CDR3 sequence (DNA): TGTGCCAGCAGCATGATGTTGCCACAGGGTAGGCCTGGAAACACCATATATTTT.